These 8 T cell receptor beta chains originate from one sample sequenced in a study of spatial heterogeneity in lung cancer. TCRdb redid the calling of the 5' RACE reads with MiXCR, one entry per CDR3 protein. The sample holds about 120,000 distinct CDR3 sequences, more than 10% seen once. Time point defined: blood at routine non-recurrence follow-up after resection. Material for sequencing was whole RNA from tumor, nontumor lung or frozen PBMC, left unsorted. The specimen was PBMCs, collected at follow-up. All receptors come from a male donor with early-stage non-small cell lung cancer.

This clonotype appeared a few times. The CDR3 sequence is CASSRDRALDGELFF. In nucleotides, the CDR3 is TGTGCCAGCAGTCGGGACAGGGCTTTAGACGGGGAGCTGTTTTTT. The V call is TRBV4-2, the J call TRBJ2-2, with 9 bases lining up with TRBD1. J gave up 7 bases and V 6 bases, and 9 bases lay outside the gene matches. Per germline, CDR1 LGHNA and CDR2 YNFKEQ. CDR3 size: 15 residues.

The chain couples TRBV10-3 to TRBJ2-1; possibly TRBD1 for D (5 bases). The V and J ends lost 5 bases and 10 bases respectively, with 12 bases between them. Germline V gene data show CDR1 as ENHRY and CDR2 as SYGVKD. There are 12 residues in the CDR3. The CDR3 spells CAISTGDREQFF. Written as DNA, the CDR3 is TGTGCCATCAGTACAGGAGATCGGGAGCAGTTCTTC.

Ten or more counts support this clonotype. The CDR3 DNA reads TGTGCCAGCAGCCCACGACAGGGATTACACGAGCAGTACTTC. As protein: CASSPRQGLHEQYF. This chain uses TRBV7-2 with TRBJ2-7; TRBD1 aligns across 7 bases. The CDR3 is 14 amino acids. V lost 5 bases to trimming and J lost 5 bases; unmatched junction nucleotides: 9. Germline V gene data show CDR1 as SGHTA and CDR2 as FQGNSA.

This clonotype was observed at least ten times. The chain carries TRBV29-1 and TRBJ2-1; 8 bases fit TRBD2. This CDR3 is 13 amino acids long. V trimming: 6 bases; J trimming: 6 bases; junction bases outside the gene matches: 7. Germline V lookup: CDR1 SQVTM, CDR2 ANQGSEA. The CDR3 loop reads CSVQGGGLNEQFF. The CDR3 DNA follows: TGCAGCGTCCAAGGCGGGGGGCTCAATGAGCAGTTCTTC.

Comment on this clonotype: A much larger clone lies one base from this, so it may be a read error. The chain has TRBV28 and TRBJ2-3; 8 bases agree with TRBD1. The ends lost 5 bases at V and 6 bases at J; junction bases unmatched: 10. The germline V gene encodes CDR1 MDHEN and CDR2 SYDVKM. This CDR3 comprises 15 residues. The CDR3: CASSLTRTGNDTQYF. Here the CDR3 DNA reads TGTGCCAGCAGTCTTACCAGGACAGGGAATGATACGCAGTATTTT.

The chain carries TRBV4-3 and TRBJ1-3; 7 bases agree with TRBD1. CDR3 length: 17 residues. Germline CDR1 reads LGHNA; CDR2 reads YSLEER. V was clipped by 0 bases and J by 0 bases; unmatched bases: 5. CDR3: CASSQDLQGSSGNTIYF. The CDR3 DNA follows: TGCGCCAGCAGCCAAGATCTACAGGGGAGCTCTGGAAACACCATATATTTT.

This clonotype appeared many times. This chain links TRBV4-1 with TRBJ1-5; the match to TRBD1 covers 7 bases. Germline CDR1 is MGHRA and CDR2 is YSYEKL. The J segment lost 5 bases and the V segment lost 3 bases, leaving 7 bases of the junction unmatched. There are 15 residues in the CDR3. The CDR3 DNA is TGCGCCAGCAGCCACGACCGACAGGGTTATCAGCCCCAGCATTTT. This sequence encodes CASSHDRQGYQPQHF.

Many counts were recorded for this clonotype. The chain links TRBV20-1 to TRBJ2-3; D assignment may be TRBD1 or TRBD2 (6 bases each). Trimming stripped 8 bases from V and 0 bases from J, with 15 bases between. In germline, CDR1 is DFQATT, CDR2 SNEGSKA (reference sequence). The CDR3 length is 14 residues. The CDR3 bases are TGCAGTAGCCTCCGGGGGCAGAGCACAGATACGCAGTATTTT. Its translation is CSSLRGQSTDTQYF.